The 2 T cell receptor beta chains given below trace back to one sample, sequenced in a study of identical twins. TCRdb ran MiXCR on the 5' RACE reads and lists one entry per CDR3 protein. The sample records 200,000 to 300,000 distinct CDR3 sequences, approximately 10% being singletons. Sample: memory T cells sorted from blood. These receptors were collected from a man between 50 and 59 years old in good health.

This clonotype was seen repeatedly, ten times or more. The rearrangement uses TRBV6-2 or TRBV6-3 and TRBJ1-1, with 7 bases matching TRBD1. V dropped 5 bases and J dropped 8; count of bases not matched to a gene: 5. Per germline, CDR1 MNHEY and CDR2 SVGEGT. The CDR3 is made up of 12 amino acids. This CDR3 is CASSLNRGEAFF. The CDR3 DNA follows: TGTGCCAGCAGTCTAAACAGGGGAGAAGCTTTCTTT.

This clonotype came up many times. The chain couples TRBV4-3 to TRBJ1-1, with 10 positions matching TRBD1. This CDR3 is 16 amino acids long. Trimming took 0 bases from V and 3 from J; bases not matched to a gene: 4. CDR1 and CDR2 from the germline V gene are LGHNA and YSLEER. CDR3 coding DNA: TGCGCCAGCAGCCAAGATGGAGGACAGGGGGACACTGAAGCTTTCTTT. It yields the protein CASSQDGGQGDTEAFF.